A selection of T cell receptor beta chains follows, all from one sample in a study of cytomegalovirus exposure and HLA in healthy donors. Assay: immunoSEQ multiplex PCR; the TCRdb copy retains only in-frame clones and omits some. This repertoire shows 150,000 to 200,000 clones, around 80% found once; its top ten account for roughly 1.1%. The sequenced sample was PBMCs. These receptor sequences come from a woman between 40 and 50 years old in good health and CMV-seronegative. The CDR3 runs from the conserved cysteine through the conserved F or W. D genes are given only for firm matches. Expanded clones get a size class; other rows say once, few or many, or leave the size out.

d_call: .; v_call: TRBV7-9; clone_size: .; j_call: TRBJ2-1; cdr3_nt: TGTGCCAGCAGCCGCGTCTCCTACAATGAGCAGTTCTTC; cdr3_aa: CASSRVSYNEQFF
d_call: .; v_call: TRBV7-9; clone_size: .; j_call: TRBJ2-6; cdr3_nt: TGTGCCAGCAGCTCCGGGGGCTCTGGGGCCAACGTCCTGACTTTC; cdr3_aa: CASSSGGSGANVLTF
d_call: .; v_call: TRBV5-3; clone_size: .; j_call: TRBJ2-3; cdr3_nt: TGTGCCAGAAGCGCCGTGCGCCGGGTGGATACGCAGTGTTTT; cdr3_aa: CARSAVRRVDTQCF
d_call: TRBD2; v_call: TRBV5-1; clone_size: .; j_call: TRBJ2-1; cdr3_nt: TGCGCCAGCAGCTTATCGAGCGCTAGCGGGAGCAATGAGCAGTTCTTC; cdr3_aa: CASSLSSASGSNEQFF
d_call: .; v_call: TRBV6-1; clone_size: .; j_call: TRBJ2-6; cdr3_nt: TGTGCCAGCAGTGAGTGGCTCCCCAGCTCTGGGGCCAACGTCCTGACTTTC; cdr3_aa: CASSEWLPSSGANVLTF
d_call: TRBD2; v_call: TRBV30; clone_size: .; j_call: TRBJ2-1; cdr3_nt: TGTGCCTGGAGTGATACACGGACTAGCGTCTCCAATGAGCAGTTCTTC; cdr3_aa: CAWSDTRTSVSNEQFF
d_call: .; v_call: TRBV6-1; clone_size: once; j_call: TRBJ1-1; cdr3_nt: TGTGCCAGCAGGAACAGGGAAGCGGACACTGAAGCTTTCTTT; cdr3_aa: CASRNREADTEAFF
d_call: TRBD2; v_call: TRBV6-1; clone_size: .; j_call: TRBJ2-3; cdr3_nt: TGTGCCAGCAGTGAAACGGCTAGCGGGGGCACAGATACGCAGTATTTT; cdr3_aa: CASSETASGGTDTQYF
d_call: .; v_call: TRBV2; clone_size: .; j_call: TRBJ1-1; cdr3_nt: TGTGCCAGCCGTGAGGACAGCATTAACACTGAAGCTTTCTTT; cdr3_aa: CASREDSINTEAFF
d_call: TRBD1; v_call: TRBV7-8; clone_size: .; j_call: TRBJ2-5; cdr3_nt: TGTGCCAGCAGCTTAGGGGCCCACCGGGACAGGGGTGGCCAGTACTTC; cdr3_aa: CASSLGAHRDRGGQYF
d_call: .; v_call: TRBV5-1; clone_size: .; j_call: TRBJ1-3; cdr3_nt: TGCGCCAGCAGCTTGGCGGGGATCTCTGGAAACACCATATATTTT; cdr3_aa: CASSLAGISGNTIYF
d_call: .; v_call: TRBV5-4; clone_size: once; j_call: TRBJ2-2; cdr3_nt: TGTGCCACCACACGGCGGGCAAACACCGGGGAGCTGTTTTTT; cdr3_aa: CATTRRANTGELFF
d_call: .; v_call: TRBV5-1; clone_size: .; j_call: TRBJ2-2; cdr3_nt: TGCGCCAGCAGCTTGGGTTCCGGGGCCGGGGAGCTGTTTTTT; cdr3_aa: CASSLGSGAGELFF
d_call: TRBD2; v_call: TRBV27; clone_size: .; j_call: TRBJ2-3; cdr3_nt: TGTGCCAGCAGTTTACGCGGGAGGCCCCAAGATACGCAGTATTTT; cdr3_aa: CASSLRGRPQDTQYF
d_call: .; v_call: TRBV30; clone_size: .; j_call: TRBJ2-2; cdr3_nt: TGTGCCTGGACAGGGATCAGCACCGGGGAGCTGTTTTTT; cdr3_aa: CAWTGISTGELFF
d_call: TRBD1; v_call: TRBV7-2; clone_size: few; j_call: TRBJ1-2; cdr3_nt: TGTGCCAGCAGCCCCGCGACAGGGACGAACTATGGCTACACCTTC; cdr3_aa: CASSPATGTNYGYTF
d_call: .; v_call: TRBV1; clone_size: .; j_call: TRBJ2-7; cdr3_nt: TGCACCAGCAGCCAAGATCGGCTTAGGACAGGGCGGGGACCAAGACTTAAGGGCCACTACGAGCAGTACTTC; cdr3_aa: CTSSQDRLRTGRGPRLKGHYEQYF
d_call: .; v_call: TRBV7-6; clone_size: .; j_call: TRBJ2-7; cdr3_nt: TGTGCCAGCAGCTTAACTCCGAGCTCCTTTAGCAACGAGCAGTACTTC; cdr3_aa: CASSLTPSSFSNEQYF
d_call: .; v_call: TRBV20-1; clone_size: .; j_call: TRBJ2-5; cdr3_nt: TGCAGTGCTAGTAGCGGAGAGACCCAGTACTTC; cdr3_aa: CSASSGETQYF
d_call: TRBD1; v_call: TRBV7-9; clone_size: .; j_call: TRBJ1-5; cdr3_nt: TGTGCCAGCAGCTCCTGGACAGGGTCTAGCAATCAGCCCCAGCATTTT; cdr3_aa: CASSSWTGSSNQPQHF
d_call: TRBD2; v_call: TRBV5-1; clone_size: .; j_call: TRBJ2-3; cdr3_nt: TGCGCCAGCAGCTCTCCAGAGCGGGGGACCCAGGATACGCAGTATTTT; cdr3_aa: CASSSPERGTQDTQYF
d_call: .; v_call: TRBV9; clone_size: once; j_call: TRBJ2-1; cdr3_nt: TGTGCCAGCAGCCAACGTAGCGTATCCTCCTACAATGAGCAGTTCTTC; cdr3_aa: CASSQRSVSSYNEQFF
d_call: TRBD1; v_call: TRBV10-3; clone_size: .; j_call: TRBJ2-2; cdr3_nt: TGTGCCATCGCAGAACAGGGGGCGAACGGGGAGCTGTTTTTT; cdr3_aa: CAIAEQGANGELFF
d_call: .; v_call: TRBV5-1; clone_size: .; j_call: TRBJ1-6; cdr3_nt: TGCGCCAGCAGCTTAATGCGGGATTCACCCCTCCACTTT; cdr3_aa: CASSLMRDSPLHF
d_call: TRBD1; v_call: TRBV5-1; clone_size: .; j_call: TRBJ2-3; cdr3_nt: TGCGCCAGCAGCTCGTTCGGGACAGGGGATCCAGATACGCAGTATTTT; cdr3_aa: CASSSFGTGDPDTQYF
d_call: TRBD1; v_call: TRBV18; clone_size: .; j_call: TRBJ2-2; cdr3_nt: TGTGCCAGCTCACCGCGACAGGGGAGCACCGGGGAGCTGTTTTTT; cdr3_aa: CASSPRQGSTGELFF
d_call: TRBD1; v_call: TRBV2; clone_size: .; j_call: TRBJ2-7; cdr3_nt: TGTGCCAGCAGTAAAAGGACAGGGGAATTGAGTGAGCAGTACTTC; cdr3_aa: CASSKRTGELSEQYF
d_call: .; v_call: TRBV6-1; clone_size: .; j_call: TRBJ1-4; cdr3_nt: TGTGCCAGCAGTGAAGCTTTATGGCCAGCAACTAATGAAAAACTGTTTTTT; cdr3_aa: CASSEALWPATNEKLFF
d_call: .; v_call: TRBV11-2; clone_size: .; j_call: TRBJ2-3; cdr3_nt: TGTGCCAGCAACCCGTGGGGGTGGCAGGGGCAAAGCACAGATACGCAGTATTTT; cdr3_aa: CASNPWGWQGQSTDTQYF
d_call: TRBD1; v_call: TRBV27; clone_size: .; j_call: TRBJ1-4; cdr3_nt: TGTGCCAGCAGACTAAAGTTACAGGGGATCAATGAAAAACTGTTTTTT; cdr3_aa: CASRLKLQGINEKLFF
d_call: .; v_call: TRBV18; clone_size: few; j_call: TRBJ1-2; cdr3_nt: TGTGCCAGCTCACCAGGGCCCAACTATGGCTACACCTTC; cdr3_aa: CASSPGPNYGYTF
d_call: .; v_call: TRBV5-6; clone_size: few; j_call: TRBJ2-3; cdr3_nt: TGTGCCAGCAGCTGGGGACTAGATACGCAGTATTTT; cdr3_aa: CASSWGLDTQYF
d_call: .; v_call: TRBV6-5; clone_size: .; j_call: TRBJ1-2; cdr3_nt: TGTGCCAGCAGTTCCCGCTATGGCTACACCTTC; cdr3_aa: CASSSRYGYTF
d_call: TRBD1; v_call: TRBV9; clone_size: few; j_call: TRBJ1-2; cdr3_nt: TGTGCCAGCAGCCCCAGGGGGGACACCCGTGAAACCTTC; cdr3_aa: CASSPRGDTRETF
d_call: .; v_call: TRBV4-2; clone_size: medium-sized; j_call: TRBJ2-2; cdr3_nt: TGTGCCAGCACCCCGACTAGTGAGACCGGGGAGCTGTTTTTT; cdr3_aa: CASTPTSETGELFF
d_call: TRBD2; v_call: TRBV14; clone_size: .; j_call: TRBJ2-2; cdr3_nt: TGTGCCAGCACAAGAGCGGGAGTTGACACCGGGGAGCTGTTTTTT; cdr3_aa: CASTRAGVDTGELFF
d_call: .; v_call: TRBV6-6; clone_size: .; j_call: TRBJ1-4; cdr3_nt: TGTGCCAGCAGTTACTCAGGGACACATGAAAAACTGTTTTTT; cdr3_aa: CASSYSGTHEKLFF
d_call: .; v_call: TRBV19; clone_size: .; j_call: TRBJ2-7; cdr3_nt: TGTGCCAGTAGTATAGGGCCCTACGAGCAGTACTTC; cdr3_aa: CASSIGPYEQYF
d_call: .; v_call: TRBV7-9; clone_size: .; j_call: TRBJ2-1; cdr3_nt: TGTGCCAGCAGCTCCCGCGGTGAGCAGTTCTTC; cdr3_aa: CASSSRGEQFF
d_call: .; v_call: TRBV30; clone_size: once; j_call: TRBJ2-1; cdr3_nt: TGTGCCTGGAGTCACCTCCCCCCTAGCGCTGAGCAGTTCTTC; cdr3_aa: CAWSHLPPSAEQFF
d_call: TRBD1; v_call: TRBV6-1; clone_size: .; j_call: TRBJ1-2; cdr3_nt: TGTGCCAGCAGTGCACTGTCAGGGGGCCCCGATAACTATGGCTACACCTTC; cdr3_aa: CASSALSGGPDNYGYTF
d_call: .; v_call: TRBV28; clone_size: .; j_call: TRBJ2-6; cdr3_nt: TGTGCCAGCAGTTTCGCCACAGGGCCAGGGGCCAACGTCCTGACTTTC; cdr3_aa: CASSFATGPGANVLTF
d_call: TRBD2; v_call: TRBV19; clone_size: .; j_call: TRBJ2-7; cdr3_nt: TGTGCCAGTAGTAGCGGGAGGGCCAGCGAGCAGTACTTC; cdr3_aa: CASSSGRASEQYF
d_call: TRBD2; v_call: TRBV19; clone_size: .; j_call: TRBJ2-1; cdr3_nt: TGTGCCAGTAGAGCTACTAGCGGAGCTTACAATGAGCAGTTCTTC; cdr3_aa: CASRATSGAYNEQFF
d_call: TRBD1; v_call: TRBV7-8; clone_size: .; j_call: TRBJ1-1; cdr3_nt: TGTGCCAGCAGCGACCCCCCAGACAGGGGCGACTTAAAGGAAGCTTTCTTT; cdr3_aa: CASSDPPDRGDLKEAFF
d_call: .; v_call: TRBV29-1; clone_size: .; j_call: TRBJ2-6; cdr3_nt: TGCAGCGTTACAGCAGGGGTCGGGGCCAACGTCCTGACTTTC; cdr3_aa: CSVTAGVGANVLTF
d_call: TRBD1; v_call: TRBV27; clone_size: .; j_call: TRBJ1-5; cdr3_nt: TGTGCCAGCAGTCGACAGGGGGTGAATCAGCCCCAGCATTTT; cdr3_aa: CASSRQGVNQPQHF
d_call: .; v_call: TRBV5-6; clone_size: once; j_call: TRBJ2-5; cdr3_nt: TGTGCCAGCAGCGCTACTAGGAGCCAGGAGACCCAGTACTTC; cdr3_aa: CASSATRSQETQYF
d_call: .; v_call: TRBV7-2; clone_size: once; j_call: TRBJ2-3; cdr3_nt: TGTGCCAGCAGCTGGAGCATCACAGATACGCAGTATTTT; cdr3_aa: CASSWSITDTQYF
d_call: TRBD2; v_call: TRBV15; clone_size: once; j_call: TRBJ2-1; cdr3_nt: TGTGCCACCAGCAGAGGAGGGACTAGCGGAAACAATGAGCAGTTCTTC; cdr3_aa: CATSRGGTSGNNEQFF
d_call: .; v_call: TRBV6-1; clone_size: .; j_call: TRBJ1-5; cdr3_nt: TGTGCCAGCAGTGAAAGGACAGTTAGCAATCAGCCCCAGCATTTT; cdr3_aa: CASSERTVSNQPQHF
d_call: TRBD1; v_call: TRBV30; clone_size: few; j_call: TRBJ1-1; cdr3_nt: TGTGCCTGGGGAACGACAGGGTATCGCAGTGAAGCTTTCTTT; cdr3_aa: CAWGTTGYRSEAFF
d_call: TRBD1; v_call: TRBV29-1; clone_size: .; j_call: TRBJ2-1; cdr3_nt: TGCAGCGGATATGACAGGGTCAATGAGCAGTTCTTC; cdr3_aa: CSGYDRVNEQFF
d_call: TRBD2; v_call: TRBV27; clone_size: .; j_call: TRBJ2-3; cdr3_nt: TGTGCCAGCAGTTTATATAGCGGGAGAGCTTATAACACAGATACGCAGTATTTT; cdr3_aa: CASSLYSGRAYNTDTQYF
d_call: TRBD1; v_call: TRBV5-6; clone_size: .; j_call: TRBJ1-2; cdr3_nt: TGTGCCAGCAGCACCGGACAGGGTAGCTATGGCTACACCTTC; cdr3_aa: CASSTGQGSYGYTF
d_call: .; v_call: TRBV29-1; clone_size: once; j_call: TRBJ2-5; cdr3_nt: TGCAGCGTTTCGAATCTGGCACAGCTAGAGACCCAGTACTTC; cdr3_aa: CSVSNLAQLETQYF
d_call: .; v_call: TRBV30; clone_size: .; j_call: TRBJ2-3; cdr3_nt: TGTGCCTGGAGTATGCCGGTTCTAGGCCTGTCCACAGATACGCAGTATTTT; cdr3_aa: CAWSMPVLGLSTDTQYF